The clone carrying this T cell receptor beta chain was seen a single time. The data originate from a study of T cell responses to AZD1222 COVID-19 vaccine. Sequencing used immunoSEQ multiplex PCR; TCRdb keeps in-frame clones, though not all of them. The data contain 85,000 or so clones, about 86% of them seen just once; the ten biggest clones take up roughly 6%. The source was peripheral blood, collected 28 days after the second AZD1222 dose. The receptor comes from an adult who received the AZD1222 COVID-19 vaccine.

This chain's CDR3 is CASSQGQNYGYTF. CDR3 nucleotide sequence: TGTGCCAGCAGCCAAGGACAGAACTATGGCTACACCTTC. The rearrangement joins TRBV28 to TRBJ1-2; the D gene is possibly TRBD1 (6 bases). V was trimmed by 6 bases and J by 2 bases, leaving 10 bases between them. In germline, CDR1 is MDHEN, CDR2 SYDVKM. CDR3 length: 13 residues.